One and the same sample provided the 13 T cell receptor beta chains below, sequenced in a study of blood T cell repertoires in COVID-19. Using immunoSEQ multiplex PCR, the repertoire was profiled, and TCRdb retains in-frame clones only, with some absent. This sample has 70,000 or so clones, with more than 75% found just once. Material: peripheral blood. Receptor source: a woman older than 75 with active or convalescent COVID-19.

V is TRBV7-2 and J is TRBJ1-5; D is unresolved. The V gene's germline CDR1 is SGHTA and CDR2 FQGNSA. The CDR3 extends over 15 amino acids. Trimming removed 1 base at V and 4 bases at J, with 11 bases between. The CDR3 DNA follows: TGTGCCAGCAGCTTAGAATCGGCCAGGAATCAGCCCCAGCATTTT. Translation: CASSLESARNQPQHF.

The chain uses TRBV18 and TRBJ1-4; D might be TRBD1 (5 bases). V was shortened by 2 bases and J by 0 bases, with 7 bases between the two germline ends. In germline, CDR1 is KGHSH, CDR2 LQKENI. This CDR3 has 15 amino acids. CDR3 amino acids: CASSPVQATNEKLFF. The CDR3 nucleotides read TGTGCCAGCTCACCAGTACAGGCAACTAATGAAAAACTGTTTTTT.

The CDR3 bases are TGTGCCAGCAGCTTAAGGAGGGAGACCTATATAAACACTGAAGCTTTCTTT. The encoded protein is CASSLRRETYINTEAFF. The rearrangement links TRBV7-9 to TRBJ1-1, with D unresolved. The CDR3 covers 17 residues. V was clipped by 2 bases and J by 2 bases, with 18 bases between them. Germline assignment: CDR1 SEHNR and CDR2 FQNEAQ (reference sequence).

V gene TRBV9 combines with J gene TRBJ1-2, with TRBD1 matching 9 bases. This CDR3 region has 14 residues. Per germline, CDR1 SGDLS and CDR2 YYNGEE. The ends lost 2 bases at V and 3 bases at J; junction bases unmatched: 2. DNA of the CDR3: TGTGCCAGCAGCGTCGGGACAGGGTACTATGGCTACACCTTC. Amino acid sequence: CASSVGTGYYGYTF.

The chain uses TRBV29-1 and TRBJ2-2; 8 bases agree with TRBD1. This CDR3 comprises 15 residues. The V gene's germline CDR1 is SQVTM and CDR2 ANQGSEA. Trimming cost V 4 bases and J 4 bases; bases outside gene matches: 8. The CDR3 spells CSVGEAGGFTGELFF. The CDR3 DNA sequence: TGCAGCGTTGGTGAGGCAGGGGGCTTCACCGGGGAGCTGTTTTTT.

The CDR3 DNA follows: TGTGCCAGCAGCGCCAACCGAGGTCCTCAAGAGACCCAGTACTTC. This sequence encodes CASSANRGPQETQYF. The V and J genes are TRBV7-2 and TRBJ2-5, with unresolved D. CDR1 and CDR2 (germline): SGHTA, FQGNSA. Trimming left V 5 bases short and J 2 bases short, with 15 bases between. The CDR3 has 15 residues.

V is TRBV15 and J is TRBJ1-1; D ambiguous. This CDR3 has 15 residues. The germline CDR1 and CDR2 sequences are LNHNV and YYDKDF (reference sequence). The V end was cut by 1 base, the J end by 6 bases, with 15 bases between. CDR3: CATSRGPGEAAEAFF. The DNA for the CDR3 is TGTGCCACCAGCAGAGGACCTGGGGAGGCGGCTGAAGCTTTCTTT.

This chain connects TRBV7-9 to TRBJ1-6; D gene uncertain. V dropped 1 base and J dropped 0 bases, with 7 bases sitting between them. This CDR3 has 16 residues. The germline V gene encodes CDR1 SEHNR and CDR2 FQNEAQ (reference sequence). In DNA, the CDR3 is TGTGCCAGCAGCTTAGATGGGAGCTCCTATAATTCACCCCTCCACTTT. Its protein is CASSLDGSSYNSPLHF.

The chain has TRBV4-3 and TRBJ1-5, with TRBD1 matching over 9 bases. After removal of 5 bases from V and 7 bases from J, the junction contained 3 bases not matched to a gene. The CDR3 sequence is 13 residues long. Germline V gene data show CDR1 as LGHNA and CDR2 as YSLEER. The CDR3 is CASSRDRDQPQHF. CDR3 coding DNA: TGCGCCAGCAGCAGGGACAGGGACCAGCCCCAGCATTTT.

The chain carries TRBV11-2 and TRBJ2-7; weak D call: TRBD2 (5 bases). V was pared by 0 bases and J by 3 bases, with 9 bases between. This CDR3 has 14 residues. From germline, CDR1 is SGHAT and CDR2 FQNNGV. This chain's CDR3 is CASSLEVGSYEQYF. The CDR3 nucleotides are TGTGCCAGCAGCTTAGAGGTAGGGAGCTACGAGCAGTACTTC.

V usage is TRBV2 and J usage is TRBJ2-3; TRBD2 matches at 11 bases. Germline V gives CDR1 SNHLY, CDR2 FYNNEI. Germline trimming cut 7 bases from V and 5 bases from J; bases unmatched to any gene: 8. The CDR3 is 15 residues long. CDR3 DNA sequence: TGTGCCAGCAAACTAGCGGGGGCTTCTGGAGATACGCAGTATTTT. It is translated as CASKLAGASGDTQYF.

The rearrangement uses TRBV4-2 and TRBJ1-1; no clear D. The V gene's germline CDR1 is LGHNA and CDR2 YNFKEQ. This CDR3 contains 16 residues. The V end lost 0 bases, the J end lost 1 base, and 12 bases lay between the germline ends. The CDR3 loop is CASSQDPGRGNTEAFF. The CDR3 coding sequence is TGTGCCAGCAGCCAAGATCCCGGGCGGGGGAACACTGAAGCTTTCTTT.

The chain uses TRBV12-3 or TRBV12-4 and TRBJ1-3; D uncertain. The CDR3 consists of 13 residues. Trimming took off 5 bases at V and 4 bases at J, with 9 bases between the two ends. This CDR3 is CASSQIQGNTIYF. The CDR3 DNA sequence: TGTGCCAGCAGTCAAATACAGGGAAACACCATATATTTT.